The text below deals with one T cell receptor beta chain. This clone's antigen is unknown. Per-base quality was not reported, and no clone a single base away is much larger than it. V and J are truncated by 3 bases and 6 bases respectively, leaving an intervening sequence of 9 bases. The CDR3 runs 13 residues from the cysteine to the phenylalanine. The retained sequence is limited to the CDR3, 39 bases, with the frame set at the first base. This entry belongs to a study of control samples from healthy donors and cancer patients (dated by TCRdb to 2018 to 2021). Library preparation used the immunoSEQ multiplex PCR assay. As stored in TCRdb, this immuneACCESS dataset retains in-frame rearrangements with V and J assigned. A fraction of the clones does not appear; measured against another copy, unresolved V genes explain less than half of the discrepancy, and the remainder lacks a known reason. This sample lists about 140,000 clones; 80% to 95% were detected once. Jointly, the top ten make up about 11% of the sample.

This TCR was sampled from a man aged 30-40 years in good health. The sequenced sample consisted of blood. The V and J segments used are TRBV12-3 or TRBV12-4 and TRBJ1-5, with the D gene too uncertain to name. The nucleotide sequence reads TGTGCCAGCAGTTTTACCGGCGGTCAGCCCCAGCATTTT. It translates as CASSFTGGQPQHF.